This T cell receptor (beta chain) comes out of a study of T cell responses to AZD1222 COVID-19 vaccine. Produced via immunoSEQ multiplex PCR; TCRdb's table is partial and in-frame only. The sample has some 120,000 clones, roughly 88% seen once. Trimming took 4 bases from V and 1 from J, leaving 7 bases between them. CDR1 and CDR2 from the germline V gene are SGHTA and FQGNSA. The CDR3 has 13 residues. Sequencing used peripheral blood, obtained on day 0 of MenACWY control vaccination. The chain employs TRBV7-2 and TRBJ1-1; D is undetermined. The origin of this receptor is an adult in good health. For the CDR3, the DNA is TGTGCCAGCAGCTCCTCAGGGAACACTGAAGCTTTCTTT. As protein: CASSSSGNTEAFF.